The entry below describes one T cell receptor beta chain. Its cognate antigen is unknown. This record belongs to a study of beta chain features in type 1 diabetes. CDR1 and CDR2 from the germline V gene are SGHTA and FQGNSA. Between the trimmed V and J ends, which lost 3 bases and 4 bases, there was a span of 12 bases. The CDR3 contains 14 residues. Based on CD45RO/CCR7/CD25/CD127/CD95/CD27, CD4+ regulatory, stem cell-like memory, naive and central memory cells were sorted. The investigators reverse transcribed all of the isolated RNA, so they sequenced expressed TCRB transcripts. Here immunoSEQ multiplex PCR was the method, and the copy in TCRdb shows in-frame clones only, minus some. The sample lists roughly 730,000 clones; roughly 13% were seen once. Overall study findings and caveats: Moderately but significantly shorter TCRB CDR3s were found in Type 1 diabetes patients in all four CD4+ subsets. For type 1 diabetes patients, VDJ junctions showed fewer insertions and more deletions. For TCRB rearrangement, an influence of HLA type remained unresolved here.

The TCR comes from a man aged 18 to 30 with type 1 diabetes. Sequencing input: naive CD4+ T cells from blood. The V and J genes are TRBV7-2 and TRBJ1-1, with D perhaps TRBD1 (5 bases). The CDR3 here is CASSFTGGSTEAFF. The CDR3 DNA sequence: TGTGCCAGCAGCTTCACCGGGGGGAGCACTGAAGCTTTCTTT.